The sequence of this TCR beta chain was determined in a study of blood T cell repertoires in COVID-19. Turning to the study itself: COVID-19 samples from acute and convalescent phases originated in the United States, Italy and Spain. PBMCs, B-cell-depleted T cells, or T cells were the source of the cDNA or gDNA that made up the material.

Germline V gene sequence: CDR1 GTSNPN, CDR2 SVGIG (reference sequence). V lost 1 base and J 0 bases, leaving 8 bases between the germline ends. The CDR3 loop spans 14 amino acids. Individuals drawn from approximately 22 US areas were roughly 18 to 95 years old. Before being deemed recovered, Cohort 3 donors had two negative PCRs, clearance, or symptom resolution. Profiling relied on immunoSEQ multiplex PCR, and the TCRdb table lists in-frame clones only, not all of them. The table records under 300,000 clones, more than 75% of them present only once. The clonotype was recovered from a man between 18 and 29 years old who had recovered from COVID-19. J is TRBJ2-3 and V is TRBV30; D remains unclear. Sequenced material: PBMCs or T cells enriched from blood (not recorded which). The CDR3: CAWSGSPSTDTQYF. The CDR3 coding sequence is TGTGCCTGGAGTGGGAGCCCTAGCACAGATACGCAGTATTTT.